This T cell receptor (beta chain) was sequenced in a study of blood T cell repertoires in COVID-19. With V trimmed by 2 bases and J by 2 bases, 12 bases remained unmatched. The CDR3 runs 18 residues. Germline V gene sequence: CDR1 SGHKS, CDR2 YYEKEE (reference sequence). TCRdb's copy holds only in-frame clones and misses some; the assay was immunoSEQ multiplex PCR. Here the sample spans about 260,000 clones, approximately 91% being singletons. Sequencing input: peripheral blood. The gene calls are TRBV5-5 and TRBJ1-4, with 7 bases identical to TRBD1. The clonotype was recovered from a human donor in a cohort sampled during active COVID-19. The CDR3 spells CASSFRQGRSQTNEKLFF. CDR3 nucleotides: TGTGCCAGCAGCTTCAGACAGGGAAGGTCACAGACTAATGAAAAACTGTTTTTT.